Each of the 14 T cell receptor beta chains below was sequenced from the same sample in a study of radiation and T cells in renal cell carcinoma. Time point specified: baseline pretreatment blood. The treatment here: 15 Gy SBRT to primary tumor, nephrectomy 4 weeks later. Produced via immunoSEQ multiplex PCR; TCRdb's table is partial and in-frame only. The table has roughly 100,000 clones, approximately 86% seen once. Sample: blood, taken from a patient whose treatment included radiotherapy and nephrectomy. The source of these receptors is a man between 45 and 60 years old with renal cell carcinoma.

The table lists this clone with a few counts. In DNA form, the CDR3 reads TGTGCCAGCAGCCCCCTCGGGCAGAACTATGGCTACACCTTC. It codes for CASSPLGQNYGYTF. The rearrangement uses TRBV9 and TRBJ1-2; D unresolved. Trimming left V 4 bases short and J 2 bases short, with 12 bases between. The CDR3 runs 14 residues. CDR1 is SGDLS, CDR2 YYNGEE, per germline.

V usage is TRBV15 and J usage is TRBJ1-3; 7 positions match TRBD1. CDR3 length: 19 amino acids. CDR1 LNHNV and CDR2 YYDKDF come from the germline V gene (reference sequence). The V segment lost 0 bases and the J segment 0 bases; nucleotides outside the gene matches: 11. The CDR3 here is CATSRDLTGALSSGNTIYF. The CDR3 DNA sequence: TGTGCCACCAGCAGAGACCTTACAGGGGCCCTGAGCTCTGGAAACACCATATATTTT.

This chain joins TRBV7-9 and TRBJ2-2; D is perhaps TRBD1 (5 bases). The CDR3 has 14 residues. The V end was cut by 6 bases, the J end by 0 bases, with 8 bases between. Looked up from germline, CDR1 is SEHNR and CDR2 is FQNEAQ (reference sequence). The CDR3 nucleotides read TGTGCCAGCAGTCTGGACACGAACACCGGGGAGCTGTTTTTT. It specifies CASSLDTNTGELFF. The full variable domain, completed using reference TRBV7-9 and TRBJ2-2, is DTGVSQNPRHKITKRGQNVTFRCDPISEHNRLYWYRQTLGQGPEFLTYFQNEAQLEKSRLLSDRFSAERPKGSFSTLEIQRTEQGDSAMYLCASSLDTNTGELFFGEGSRLTVL.

To note about this clone: A junction boundary mismatches the germline segment, possibly from a read error. This sequence joins TRBV7-7 and TRBJ2-1; 14 bases are shared with TRBD2. This CDR3 contains 15 residues. Germline V lookup: CDR1 SSHAT, CDR2 FNYEAQ (reference sequence). DNA for the CDR3: TGTGCTAGCAGCCTCGGACTAGCGGGGGGAAATGAGCAGTTCTTC. The encoded protein is CASSLGLAGGNEQFF. The full variable domain, in which reference TRBV7-7 and TRBJ2-1 provide the parts outside the CDR3, is GAGVSQSPRYKVTKRGQDVTLRCDPISSHATLYWYQQALGQGPEFLTYFNYEAQPDKSGLPSDRFSAERPEGSISTLTIQRTEQRDSAMYRCASSLGLAGGNEQFFGPGTRLTVL.

This clone occurred a few times. The J gene is TRBJ1-1, the V gene TRBV5-1, with D possibly matching TRBD1 (5 bases). With 3 bases removed from V and 6 bases from J, the gap between germline ends came to 21 bases. Germline assignment: CDR1 SGHRS and CDR2 YFSETQ. The CDR3 totals 16 residues. The CDR3 loop reads CASSWDGQEVAAEAFF. The DNA of the CDR3 is TGCGCCAGCAGCTGGGACGGGCAGGAGGTCGCCGCTGAAGCTTTCTTT.

The chain employs TRBV11-2 and TRBJ2-1; TRBD2 aligns across 15 bases. Unmatched junction bases numbered 13, after V lost 5 bases and J lost 5 bases. This CDR3 has 19 amino acids. Per the germline V gene, CDR1 is SGHAT and CDR2 is FQNNGV. The CDR3 DNA reads as TGTGCCAGCAGCGTCCGATCCGGGACTAGCGGGGGGCTGAACAATGAGCAGTTCTTC. Its protein is CASSVRSGTSGGLNNEQFF. The complete variable domain, with remaining parts taken from reference TRBV11-2 and TRBJ2-1, reads EAGVAQSPRYKIIEKRQSVAFWCNPISGHATLYWYQQILGQGPKLLIQFQNNGVVDDSQLPKDRFSAERLKGVDSTLKIQPAKLEDSAVYLCASSVRSGTSGGLNNEQFFGPGTRLTVL.

The V gene is TRBV5-1, the J gene TRBJ2-1; a possible D gene is TRBD2 (6 bases). V dropped 3 bases and J dropped 5 bases, with 15 bases sitting between them. This CDR3 is 15 amino acids long. Germline V gene lookup returns CDR1 SGHRS and CDR2 YFSETQ. CDR3 in amino acids: CASSYLAGSNNEQFF. CDR3 nucleotide sequence: TGCGCCAGCAGCTACCTAGCCGGGAGCAACAATGAGCAGTTCTTC. Using reference TRBV5-1 and TRBJ2-1 for the parts outside the CDR3, the full variable domain is KAGVTQTPRYLIKTRGQQVTLSCSPISGHRSVSWYQQTPGQGLQFLFEYFSETQRNKGNFPGRFSGRQFSNSRSEMNVSTLELGDSALYLCASSYLAGSNNEQFFGPGTRLTVL.

The rearrangement joins TRBV7-9 to TRBJ2-2; the match to TRBD2 covers 7 bases. Looked up from germline, CDR1 is SEHNR and CDR2 is FQNEAQ (reference sequence). The CDR3 runs 18 residues. Trimming removed 0 bases from V and 6 bases from J; junction bases left unmatched: 13. The CDR3 DNA is TGTGCCAGCAGCTTAGCGCGGGATAGCGGGTATATTCCCGGGGAGCTGTTTTTT. It translates to CASSLARDSGYIPGELFF.

This clone has a single count. This chain links TRBV19 with TRBJ2-1; D perhaps matches TRBD1 (5 bases). The V end lost 10 bases, the J end lost 5 bases, and 27 bases lay between the germline ends. Germline loops: CDR1 LNHDA, CDR2 SQIVND (reference sequence). The CDR3 is 17 amino acids. The CDR3 DNA reads TGTGCCACCAAACAGGCCTACTCAGGTAAAGTTAACAATGAGCAGTTCTTC. Protein sequence: CATKQAYSGKVNNEQFF. The full variable domain, in which reference TRBV19 and TRBJ2-1 provide the parts outside the CDR3, is DGGITQSPKYLFRKEGQNVTLSCEQNLNHDAMYWYRQDPGQGLRLIYYSQIVNDFQKGDIAEGYSVSREKKESFPLTVTSAQKNPTAFYLCATKQAYSGKVNNEQFFGPGTRLTVL.

CDR3: CASSRIARTTNEKLFF. The DNA of the CDR3 is TGCGCCAGCAGCCGGATTGCGCGGACAACTAATGAAAAACTGTTTTTT. The J gene is TRBJ1-4, the V gene TRBV4-1; the D is unclear. Per germline, CDR1 MGHRA and CDR2 YSYEKL. This CDR3 contains 16 residues. V gave up 4 bases and J gave up 0 bases, with 12 bases separating them.

This rearrangement joins TRBV7-2 to TRBJ2-7, with 10 positions matching TRBD2. The CDR3 sequence is 18 residues long. CDR1 is SGHTA, CDR2 FQGNSA, per germline. Trimming took 1 base from V and 1 from J; bases not matched to a gene: 10. DNA of the CDR3: TGTGCCAGCAGCTTAGAGGGCCTCTCTAGCGGGGGTTCCTACGAGCAGTACTTC. Protein product: CASSLEGLSSGGSYEQYF. Drawing the rest from reference TRBV7-2 and TRBJ2-7, the complete variable domain is GAGVSQSPSNKVTEKGKDVELRCDPISGHTALYWYRQSLGQGLEFLIYFQGNSAPDKSGLPSDRFSAERTGGSVSTLTIQRTQQEDSAVYLCASSLEGLSSGGSYEQYFGPGTRLTVT.

The chain links TRBV5-4 to TRBJ2-2; D is possibly TRBD1 (5 bases). The ends were cut back, 2 bases at V and 4 bases at J, with 15 bases in the middle. This CDR3 region has 16 residues. Germline-derived CDR1 and CDR2 are SGHNT and YYREEE (reference sequence). CDR3 bases: TGTGCCAGCAGCTTCGCCAGGGTGCGGAGCACCGGGGAGCTGTTTTTT. This codes for CASSFARVRSTGELFF.

The rearrangement uses TRBV28 and TRBJ2-3; the match to TRBD2 covers 14 bases. CDR3 length equals 15 residues. Germline values: CDR1 MDHEN, CDR2 SYDVKM. J lost 6 bases, V lost 6 bases, and 5 bases had no gene match. For the CDR3, the DNA is TGTGCCAGCAGCTCCCGGACTAGCGGGGGGGATACGCAGTATTTT. Encoded protein: CASSSRTSGGDTQYF.

V usage is TRBV7-2 and J usage is TRBJ2-7, with 13 bases matching TRBD2. The CDR3 has 16 residues. J was trimmed by 7 bases and V by 6 bases; bases with no gene match: 12. From germline, CDR1 is SGHTA and CDR2 FQGNSA. CDR3 residues: CASSPTSGRPPREQYF. The CDR3 DNA follows: TGTGCCAGCAGTCCGACTAGCGGGAGGCCCCCCCGAGAGCAGTACTTC.